These T cell receptor beta chains were read from a single sample in a study of beta chain features in type 1 diabetes. Sequenced by immunoSEQ multiplex PCR; TCRdb stores in-frame clones only, minus some. Among some 330,000 clones listed, around 13% were seen once. The sample consisted of naive CD4+ T cells from blood. The receptors here all came from a woman in her late teens or twenties with type 1 diabetes. The CDR3 runs from the conserved cysteine through the conserved F or W. D genes are given only for firm matches. Only some rows state a clone size, as once, few, many or a class for expanded clones.

v_gene	j_gene	abundance	d_gene	CDR3nt	CDR3aa
TRBV7-2	TRBJ2-7	-	TRBD1	TGTGCCAGCAGCCTAGGGGGCCAGGTAGTGCAGTACTTC	CASSLGGQVVQYF
TRBV28	TRBJ2-7	few	TRBD2	TGTGCCAGCAGACCGGGGGGTAGTCCCTACGAGCAGTACTTC	CASRPGGSPYEQYF
TRBV19	TRBJ1-6	few	TRBD1	TGTGCCACCAGGACAGGAGATAGCGGTTCACCCCTCCACTTT	CATRTGDSGSPLHF
TRBV4-1	TRBJ1-2	-	TRBD1	TGCGCCAGCAGCCAAAGGGACAGCTATGGCTACACCTTC	CASSQRDSYGYTF
TRBV11-3	TRBJ2-7	few	-	TGTGCCAGCAGCCCATTCCCGGGAGAGTACGAGCAGTACTTC	CASSPFPGEYEQYF
TRBV14	TRBJ2-3	few	TRBD2	TGTGCCAGCAGCCTGGCTAGCGGGAGTTGGACGCAGTATTTT	CASSLASGSWTQYF
TRBV6-5	TRBJ1-2	-	TRBD1	TGTGCCAGCAGTCCCGGGACAGGGGGCTTAGGGGGCTACACCTTC	CASSPGTGGLGGYTF
TRBV6-6	TRBJ1-2	-	TRBD1	TGTGCCAGCAGCGGGACAGGCTGGGGGGGCTACACCTTC	CASSGTGWGGYTF
TRBV29-1	TRBJ2-7	few	TRBD1	TGCAGCGGCGGTAAAGGGACAGGGCCTTACGAGCAGTACTTC	CSGGKGTGPYEQYF
TRBV27	TRBJ2-1	-	-	TGTGCCAGTATGATGGATACGCTGAGGGAGGAGTTCTTC	CASMMDTLREEFF
TRBV6-5	TRBJ2-3	few	TRBD2	TGTGCCAGCAGTCGGGGAGGGGATACGCAGTATTTT	CASSRGGDTQYF
TRBV7-2	TRBJ2-7	-	TRBD1	TGTGCCAGCAGCGTAACAGGGGGAAGATACGAGCAGTACTTC	CASSVTGGRYEQYF
TRBV5-1	TRBJ1-2	-	TRBD1	TGCGCCAGCAGTTCCGGACAGGGGGAGACCTATGGCTACACCTTC	CASSSGQGETYGYTF
TRBV19	TRBJ2-5	-	TRBD1	TGTGCCAGTAGTATCGGGGCAGGGGGAGAGACCCAGTACTTC	CASSIGAGGETQYF
TRBV7-2	TRBJ2-1	-	TRBD2	TGTGCCAGCAGCTTAGTAACCGTTAGGGGACTACCTTACAATGAGCAGTTCTTC	CASSLVTVRGLPYNEQFF
TRBV10-3	TRBJ2-1	few	TRBD2	TGTGCCATCAGTGGGGGGAGCGGGGGACACAATGAGCAGTTCTTC	CAISGGSGGHNEQFF
TRBV30	TRBJ1-1	few	TRBD1	TGTGCCTGGAGACTGCAGGGGGAGTACACTGAAGCTTTCTTT	CAWRLQGEYTEAFF
TRBV5-1	TRBJ2-3	-	-	TGCGCCAGCAGCTTGGAGGTTAGCGGCACAGATACGCAGTATTTT	CASSLEVSGTDTQYF
TRBV5-1	TRBJ2-5	few	TRBD2	TGCGCCAGCCGTACTGGGACTAGCGGATCCCAAGAGACCCAGTACTTC	CASRTGTSGSQETQYF
TRBV11-1	TRBJ2-1	-	TRBD2	TGTGCCAGCAGCTTACGCGGGAGCTACAATGAGCAGTTCTTC	CASSLRGSYNEQFF
TRBV7-6	TRBJ1-1	few	-	TGTGCCAGCAGCTTAGGTACGGACACTGAAGCTTTCTTT	CASSLGTDTEAFF
TRBV28	TRBJ2-1	few	TRBD2	TGTGCCAGCAGTTTTGGCGGGAGGTCCTACAATGAGCAGTTCTTC	CASSFGGRSYNEQFF
TRBV7-2	TRBJ2-1	few	-	TGTGCCAGCAGCTTACTAGCCTTGCCAGGGCAGTTCTTC	CASSLLALPGQFF
TRBV25-1	TRBJ2-7	-	-	TGTGCCAGCAGTGAAGTGTGGCACGAGCAGTACTTC	CASSEVWHEQYF
TRBV7-2	TRBJ2-1	few	-	TGTGCCAGCACTCGAGGGTTTGCCAATGAGCAGTTCTTC	CASTRGFANEQFF
TRBV28	TRBJ2-1	few	-	TGTGCCAGCAGTTTATACCAGGGGTTTGGTGAGCAGTTCTTC	CASSLYQGFGEQFF
TRBV10-3	TRBJ2-6	-	TRBD2	TGTGCCATCAGTGATAGTAGCGGGAGGCCCCGGGGGGCCAACGTCCTGACTTTC	CAISDSSGRPRGANVLTF
TRBV5-6	TRBJ2-7	-	-	TGTGCCAGCAGCCGACAGCTTCTTCGCTACGAGCAGTACTTC	CASSRQLLRYEQYF
TRBV11-3	TRBJ2-3	-	-	TGTGCCAGCAAGAAGGGGGACGGCACAGATACGCAGTATTTT	CASKKGDGTDTQYF
TRBV5-4	TRBJ1-2	-	-	TGTGCCAGCAGCTTGATCCAGGGGTACGATGGCTACACCTTC	CASSLIQGYDGYTF
TRBV2	TRBJ1-2	few	-	TGTGCCAGCAGTCAACAGGGCCCCTATGGCTACACCTTC	CASSQQGPYGYTF
TRBV19	TRBJ1-1	-	-	TGTGCCAGTAGTATAGTAAGGAGACAGGCTGAAGCTTTCTTT	CASSIVRRQAEAFF
TRBV5-1	TRBJ1-1	few	-	TGCGCCAGCAGCCCAGTGGGCACCGTGGGCACTGAAGCTTTCTTT	CASSPVGTVGTEAFF
TRBV7-9	TRBJ1-1	-	-	TGTGCCAGCAGGCTGGGGCAAGAGAACACTGAAGCTTTCTTT	CASRLGQENTEAFF
TRBV25-1	TRBJ2-1	-	TRBD2	TGTGCCAGCATGGGCGGGGGGGCGCAATACAATGAGCAGTTCTTC	CASMGGGAQYNEQFF
TRBV9	TRBJ2-3	few	TRBD2	TGTGCCAGCAGCGTAGCAGCGGGGGGGCCTGTAGATACGCAGTATTTT	CASSVAAGGPVDTQYF
TRBV30	TRBJ2-7	-	-	TGTGCCTGGAGCCATGACAGTTCCTACGAGCAGTACTTC	CAWSHDSSYEQYF
TRBV2	TRBJ1-1	few	-	TGTGCCAGTTGTCTTTCGACTGAAGCTTTCTTT	CASCLSTEAFF
TRBV11-2	TRBJ1-4	-	TRBD1	TGTGCCAGCAGCTCGCTCCGGGACAGGAAGGAAAAACTGTTTTTT	CASSSLRDRKEKLFF
TRBV18	TRBJ2-1	few	TRBD1	TGTGCCAGCTCACCTACAGGGGACTCCTACAATGAGCAGTTCTTC	CASSPTGDSYNEQFF
TRBV5-1	TRBJ1-5	few	-	TGCGCCAGCAGCTTAGGGGGTAGCAATCAGCCCCAGCATTTT	CASSLGGSNQPQHF
TRBV7-8	TRBJ2-1	-	-	TGTGCCAGCAGCTTAGAGGGGGTCCGCAATGAGCAGTTCTTC	CASSLEGVRNEQFF
TRBV19	TRBJ2-7	few	-	TGTGCCAGTAGTATAGATCCCCGACGGGTCGAGCAGTACTTC	CASSIDPRRVEQYF
TRBV5-6	TRBJ2-7	few	TRBD1	TGTGCCAGCAGCTCGACAGGGGTGGGCTACGAGCAGTACTTC	CASSSTGVGYEQYF
TRBV14	TRBJ2-1	-	TRBD2	TGTGCCAGCAGCCAACCGGGACTAGCGGGAGGTTTCAATGAGCAGTTCTTC	CASSQPGLAGGFNEQFF
TRBV4-3	TRBJ1-2	-	-	TGCGCCAGCAGCCGCCTCATAGACAGCCTCTATGGCTACACCTTC	CASSRLIDSLYGYTF
TRBV4-3	TRBJ2-1	few	-	TGCGCCAGCAGCCAAGAATTGTGGGGGGGCCCCTACAATGAGCAGTTCTTC	CASSQELWGGPYNEQFF
TRBV15	TRBJ1-5	-	TRBD1	TGTGCCACCAGCAGGTTAGGGACAGGGGGCGCGGGTCAGCCCCAGCATTTT	CATSRLGTGGAGQPQHF
TRBV29-1	TRBJ2-3	few	TRBD2	TGCAGCGTCCAAGGGAGGGTGTCCACAGATACGCAGTATTTT	CSVQGRVSTDTQYF
TRBV15	TRBJ2-3	-	-	TGTGCCACCAGGGCGAGGGGGACAGATACGCAGTATTTT	CATRARGTDTQYF